The clone carrying this T cell receptor (beta chain) has just one count. The antigen is undetermined. The PCR used 60 Vbeta and 13 Jbeta primers. The method was immunoSEQ multiplex PCR; TCRdb's version includes in-frame clones alone and lacks a portion of them. The table has about 140,000 clones, roughly 85% seen once. The CDR3 covers 13 residues. Deletions cut 9 bases from V and 7 bases from J, with 16 bases between. CDR1 is SNHLY and CDR2 is FYNNEI in the germline V gene. This sample stems from a study of cytomegalovirus exposure and HLA in healthy donors. On the study more broadly: Counted in an early data release were roughly 87 million unique TCRs from HLA-typed donors.

Study findings and constraints: High sensitivity and specificity were reportedly achieved when the classifier diagnosed cytomegalovirus status. Among TCR beta chains, those listed as cytomegalovirus-associated numbered over 150.

This TCR was recovered from a man in his forties or fifties in good health and CMV-seropositive. The sample consisted of PBMCs. The rearrangement uses TRBV2 and TRBJ2-1, with D perhaps TRBD2 (5 bases). This CDR3 reads CASHPSRRNEQFF. The DNA for the CDR3 is TGTGCCAGTCATCCTTCAAGGAGGAATGAGCAGTTCTTC.